This record concerns one T cell receptor (beta chain) sequence. Its antigen is not known. The sample is drawn from a study of OX40 agonist ivuxolimab in advanced cancers. Points from the study as a whole: Mean expanded clone counts were higher in CD8+ than CD4+ T cells.

Sequenced by immunoSEQ multiplex PCR; TCRdb stores in-frame clones only, minus some. The sample lists approximately 130,000 clones; about nine tenths were seen once. The sequence was collected from an adult with an advanced solid tumor such as melanoma, head and neck, liver or kidney cancer. Sample: CD4+ or CD8+ T cells sorted from blood, taken in a trial of the OX40 agonist ivuxolimab.

In DNA, the CDR3 is TGTGCCAGCAGTTCAGTAGCGGGAGGATTAACCGGGGAGCTGTTTTTT. Its protein product is CASSSVAGGLTGELFF. The V gene is TRBV2, the J gene TRBJ2-2, with 10 bases identical to TRBD2. The CDR3 sequence is 16 residues long. CDR1 is SNHLY, CDR2 FYNNEI, per germline. The ends lost 5 bases at V and 5 bases at J; junction bases unmatched: 8.